A single sample gave rise to the 11 T cell receptor beta chains below, sequenced in a study of blood T cell repertoires in COVID-19. Produced via immunoSEQ multiplex PCR; TCRdb's table is partial and in-frame only. The sample lists about 74,000 clones; approximately 90% were seen once. Sequencing used peripheral blood. These receptors all stem from an older man with active or convalescent COVID-19.

The gene calls are TRBV6-1 and TRBJ1-4; D is possibly TRBD1 (5 bases). Germline values: CDR1 MNHNS, CDR2 SASEGT. Trimming removed 4 bases at V and 8 bases at J, with 17 bases between. The CDR3 is made up of 15 amino acids. As DNA, the CDR3 is TGTGCCAGCAGTGCAGCGGGAGGGGCAAGGGAAAAACTGTTTTTT. Encoded protein: CASSAAGGAREKLFF.

This clone has just one count. The chain uses TRBV29-1 and TRBJ1-1; D is perhaps TRBD1 (5 bases). The CDR3 has 12 residues. V gave up 6 bases and J gave up 4 bases, with 12 bases separating them. The germline V gene encodes CDR1 SQVTM and CDR2 ANQGSEA. The CDR3 region is CSVGTVSTEAFF. CDR3 coding DNA: TGCAGCGTCGGGACTGTGAGCACTGAAGCTTTCTTT. The complete variable domain, with remaining parts taken from reference TRBV29-1 and TRBJ1-1, reads SAVISQKPSRDICQRGTSLTIQCQVDSQVTMMFWYRQQPGQSLTLIATANQGSEATYESGFVIDKFPISRPNLTFSTLTVSNMSPEDSSIYLCSVGTVSTEAFFGQGTRLTVV.

The genes are TRBV4-1 and TRBJ2-3, with D possibly TRBD2 on 5 matching bases. The V end was cut by 1 base, the J end by 7 bases, with 9 bases between. The CDR3 contains 13 residues. Germline CDR1 reads MGHRA; CDR2 reads YSYEKL. CDR3 sequence (DNA): TGCGCCAGCAGCCAAGGGAGGTGGAATACGCAGTATTTT. As protein: CASSQGRWNTQYF.

The chain joins TRBV6-5 to TRBJ2-2; possible D gene TRBD2, 6 bases. The CDR3 totals 14 residues. CDR1 and CDR2 from the germline V gene are MNHEY and SVGAGI. The V gene lost 8 bases and the J gene lost 4 bases, with 14 bases spanning the gap. The CDR3 DNA follows: TGTGCCAGCGGGCTGACTAGATCCACCGGGGAGCTGTTTTTT. Encoded protein: CASGLTRSTGELFF.

V is TRBV25-1 and J is TRBJ2-2, with TRBD2 matching 7 bases. Germline-derived CDR1 and CDR2 are MGHDK and SYGVNS. This CDR3 has 13 amino acids. V lost 4 bases to trimming and J lost 6 bases; unmatched junction nucleotides: 2. The CDR3 here is CASSVGGSGELFF. Here the CDR3 DNA reads TGTGCCAGCAGTGTGGGGGGGTCCGGGGAGCTGTTTTTT.

V usage is TRBV5-6 and J usage is TRBJ1-4, with 7 bases that match TRBD1. Germline V CDR1 and CDR2: SGHDT, YYEEEE. Germline trimming cut 4 bases from V and 3 bases from J; bases unmatched to any gene: 9. The CDR3 spans 16 residues. The CDR3 coding sequence is TGTGCCAGCAGCAATATTGACAGGGTCCCTAATGAAAAACTGTTTTTT. Amino acid sequence: CASSNIDRVPNEKLFF.

The chain has TRBV6-5 and TRBJ1-5; the match to TRBD1 covers 7 bases. V dropped 5 bases and J dropped 5; count of bases not matched to a gene: 3. CDR3 length: 13 amino acids. CDR1 is MNHEY and CDR2 is SVGAGI in the germline V gene. The chain's CDR3 is CASSTTGDQPQHF. DNA for the CDR3: TGTGCCAGCAGTACAACAGGGGATCAGCCCCAGCATTTT.

The chain recombines TRBV29-1 with TRBJ2-7; D unresolved. Germline values: CDR1 SQVTM, CDR2 ANQGSEA. V lost 4 bases and J lost 3, with 7 bases in between. The CDR3 has 11 amino acids. The CDR3 DNA is TGCAGCGTTGTTCTAGGCTACGAGCAGTACTTC. Protein sequence: CSVVLGYEQYF.

The gene calls are TRBV5-1 and TRBJ2-2, with 7 bases matching TRBD2. V gave up 6 bases and J gave up 2 bases; unmatched junction bases: 13. This CDR3 contains 17 residues. Germline CDR1 is SGHRS and CDR2 is YFSETQ. The CDR3 bases are TGCGCCAGCACACCCCTTATTGGGAGGGTTAACACCGGGGAGCTGTTTTTT. This gives the protein CASTPLIGRVNTGELFF. Filled out from reference TRBV5-1 and TRBJ2-2, the complete variable domain reads KAGVTQTPRYLIKTRGQQVTLSCSPISGHRSVSWYQQTPGQGLQFLFEYFSETQRNKGNFPGRFSGRQFSNSRSEMNVSTLELGDSALYLCASTPLIGRVNTGELFFGEGSRLTVL.

The chain has TRBV2 and TRBJ2-7, with TRBD1 matching over 8 bases. In germline, CDR1 is SNHLY, CDR2 FYNNEI. V dropped 5 bases and J dropped 7; count of bases not matched to a gene: 10. The CDR3 runs 14 residues. As DNA, the CDR3 is TGTGCCAGCAGTCGGACAGGGAACGGGCGGGAGCAGTACTTC. Its translation is CASSRTGNGREQYF.

This clone appeared a single time. Relative to the germline gene, one junction end is altered; a read error may explain this. This chain uses TRBV12-3 or TRBV12-4 with TRBJ2-7; TRBD2 might be the D (5 bases). This CDR3 spans 13 amino acids. The CDR3 sequence: CASSLVAGGEQYF. CDR3 DNA sequence: TGTGCCAGCAGCTTAGTGGCAGGCGGGGAGCAGTACTTC.